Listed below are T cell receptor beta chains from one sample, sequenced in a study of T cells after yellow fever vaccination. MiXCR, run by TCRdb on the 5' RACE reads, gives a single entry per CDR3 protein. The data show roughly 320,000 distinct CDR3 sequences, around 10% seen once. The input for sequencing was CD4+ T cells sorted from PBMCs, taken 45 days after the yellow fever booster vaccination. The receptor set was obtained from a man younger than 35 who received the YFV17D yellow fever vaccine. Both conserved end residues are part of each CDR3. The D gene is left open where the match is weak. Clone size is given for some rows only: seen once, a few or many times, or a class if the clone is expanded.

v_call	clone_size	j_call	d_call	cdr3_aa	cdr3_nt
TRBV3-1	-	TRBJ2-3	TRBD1	CASSQRQGVTDTQYF	TGTGCCAGCAGCCAAAGACAGGGGGTTACAGATACGCAGTATTTT
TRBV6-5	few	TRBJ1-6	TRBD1	CASSRTGGDSPLHF	TGTGCCAGCAGCCGGACAGGGGGAGATTCACCCCTCCACTTT
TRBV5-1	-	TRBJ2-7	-	CASSTLSAAYEQYF	TGCGCCAGCAGCACGCTGTCAGCCGCCTACGAGCAGTACTTC
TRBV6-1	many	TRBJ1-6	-	CASSEGFDSSPLHF	TGTGCCAGCAGTGAAGGATTTGACAGTTCACCCCTCCACTTT
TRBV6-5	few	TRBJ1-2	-	CASSYPGAGYTF	TGTGCCAGCAGTTACCCAGGGGCCGGCTACACCTTC
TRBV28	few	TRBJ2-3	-	CASRPGPFEDTQYF	TGTGCCAGTAGGCCCGGGCCTTTCGAAGATACGCAGTATTTT
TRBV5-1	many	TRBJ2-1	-	CASSPRQQYNEQFF	TGCGCCAGCAGCCCACGACAGCAGTACAATGAGCAGTTCTTC
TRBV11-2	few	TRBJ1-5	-	CASSLEIGRGSNQPQHF	TGTGCCAGCAGCTTAGAGATCGGACGGGGCAGCAATCAGCCCCAGCATTTT
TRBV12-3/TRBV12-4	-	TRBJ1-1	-	CASSAHKKAFF	TGTGCCAGCAGCGCGCATAAGAAAGCTTTCTTT
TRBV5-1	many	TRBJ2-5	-	CASTSPEARQETQYF	TGCGCCAGCACCTCCCCGGAGGCCAGACAAGAGACCCAGTACTTC
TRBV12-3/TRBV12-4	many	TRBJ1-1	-	CASSLVGGEAFF	TGTGCCAGCAGTTTAGTGGGGGGTGAAGCTTTCTTT
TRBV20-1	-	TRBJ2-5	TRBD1	CSGATGGKWETQYF	TGCAGTGGAGCAACAGGGGGAAAGTGGGAGACCCAGTACTTC
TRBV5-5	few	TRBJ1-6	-	CASTTEGNSPLHF	TGTGCCAGCACCACGGAAGGGAATTCACCCCTCCACTTT
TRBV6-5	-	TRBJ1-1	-	CASSSRLLNTEAFF	TGTGCCAGCAGTTCTCGGCTCCTGAACACTGAAGCTTTCTTT
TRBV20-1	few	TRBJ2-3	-	CSARAGSTDTQYF	TGCAGTGCTCGGGCGGGGAGCACAGATACGCAGTATTTT
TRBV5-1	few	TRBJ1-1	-	CASSSSGTTNTEAFF	TGCGCCAGCAGCTCCTCCGGGACAACGAACACTGAAGCTTTCTTT
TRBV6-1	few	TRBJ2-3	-	CASNAGQPSTDTQYF	TGTGCCAGCAATGCGGGACAGCCGAGCACAGATACGCAGTATTTT
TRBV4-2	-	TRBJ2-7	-	CASSQEIGRSEQYF	TGTGCCAGCAGCCAAGAAATTGGGCGGTCCGAGCAGTACTTC
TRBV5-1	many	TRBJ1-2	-	CASSLAGPSDGYTF	TGCGCCAGCAGCTTGGCGGGGCCCTCCGATGGCTACACCTTC
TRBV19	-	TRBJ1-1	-	CASTLGGIWTEAFF	TGTGCCAGTACCCTCGGAGGGATTTGGACTGAAGCTTTCTTT
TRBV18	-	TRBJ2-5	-	CASSPPSDETQYF	TGTGCCAGCTCACCACCTTCCGATGAGACCCAGTACTTC
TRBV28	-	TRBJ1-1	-	CASSGAPQTAFF	TGTGCCAGCAGCGGGGCCCCGCAAACGGCTTTCTTT